Each of the 25 T cell receptor beta chains below was sequenced from the same sample in a study of response to subunit inactivated influenza vaccine (dated by TCRdb to about 2018). Library preparation was by RT-PCR. Sequencer: Illumina HiSeq 2500. The public reads were run again by TCRdb, first through fastp at Q25 and then through MiXCR, and only productive beta chains were kept. A single entry per CDR3 protein holds the most common genes and DNA from its merged rows. This sample is represented by just under 250,000 distinct CDR3 sequences; 9% to 15% of them were singletons. Under 10% of the sample is held by the ten biggest clonotypes. This sample comprised non-naive T cells sorted from PBMCs, obtained less than 15 days before vaccination. In light of the paper, this sample's cell subset or site label describes: memory T cell fraction. Receptors were obtained from a middle-aged man who received an inactivated influenza vaccine. Donor details come from another sample of the same person, matched by shared clones.

The V call is TRBV11-2, the J call TRBJ2-1; 13 bases match TRBD2. The CDR3 sequence is 18 residues long. The ends lost 5 bases at V and 0 bases at J; junction bases unmatched: 7. Germline V gene data show CDR1 as SGHAT and CDR2 as FQNNGV. The CDR3 sequence is CASSRGLAGWSSYNEQFF. The CDR3 DNA reads TGTGCCAGCAGCAGGGGACTAGCGGGGTGGAGCTCCTACAATGAGCAGTTCTTC.

This clonotype was observed a few times. This sequence joins TRBV20-1 and TRBJ2-3, with D unresolved. The CDR3 spans 14 residues. CDR1 is DFQATT and CDR2 is SNEGSKA in the germline V gene (reference sequence). V shed 3 bases and J shed 0 bases, with 10 bases lying between them. In DNA form, the CDR3 reads TGCAGTGCTAGCGGCAAAGGTAGCACAGATACGCAGTATTTT. It codes for CSASGKGSTDTQYF.

The genes are TRBV5-5 and TRBJ1-4; weak D call: TRBD1 (6 bases). This CDR3 region has 15 residues. The V gene's germline CDR1 is SGHKS and CDR2 YYEKEE (reference sequence). V was pared by 1 base and J by 4 bases, with 11 bases between. CDR3: CASSLFQGNNEKLFF. CDR3 DNA: TGTGCCAGCAGCTTGTTCCAGGGGAATAATGAAAAACTGTTTTTT.

This clonotype was detected many times. V gene TRBV12-3 or TRBV12-4 combines with J gene TRBJ2-3, with TRBD1 matching over 7 bases. The CDR3 is 14 residues long. V lost 3 bases, J lost 3 bases, and 3 bases stayed unmatched. CDR3: CASSLRDSTDTQYF. CDR3 nucleotide sequence: TGTGCCAGCAGTTTGAGGGACAGTACAGATACGCAGTATTTT.

This clonotype was detected a few times. The V gene is TRBV2, the J gene TRBJ2-1; 15 nucleotides agree with TRBD2. V lost 8 bases, J lost 9 bases, and 5 bases stayed unmatched. Germline assignment: CDR1 SNHLY and CDR2 FYNNEI. The CDR3 spans 14 residues. CDR3 residues: CASGLAGGLGEQFF. In DNA, the CDR3 is TGTGCCAGCGGACTAGCGGGGGGGCTCGGTGAGCAGTTCTTC.

This clonotype was counted ten times or more. V gene TRBV5-1 combines with J gene TRBJ2-3, with 8 nucleotides matching TRBD1. The CDR3 is 15 amino acids. Looked up from germline, CDR1 is SGHRS and CDR2 is YFSETQ. V dropped 4 bases and J dropped 2; count of bases not matched to a gene: 6. CDR3 loop: CASSQGQANTDTQYF. The CDR3 DNA reads as TGCGCCAGCAGCCAGGGACAGGCAAACACAGATACGCAGTATTTT.

The chain couples TRBV20-1 to TRBJ1-5, with TRBD1 as a possible D gene (5 bases). The CDR3 sequence is 14 residues long. Germline V gene lookup returns CDR1 DFQATT and CDR2 SNEGSKA (reference sequence). V was clipped by 4 bases and J by 4 bases, with 14 bases between them. The CDR3 sequence: CSAISGTANQPQHF. The CDR3, as DNA: TGCAGTGCTATTAGCGGGACGGCAAATCAGCCCCAGCATTTT.

This clonotype was seen more than once but under ten times. This chain joins TRBV4-1 and TRBJ2-7; TRBD2 matches at 14 bases. The CDR3 runs to 14 residues. Germline values: CDR1 MGHRA, CDR2 YSYEKL. After removal of 6 bases from V and 11 bases from J, the junction contained 9 bases not matched to a gene. The CDR3 DNA is TGCGCCAGCAGTGCCGCCGGGACTAGCGGGAGCAAGTACTTC. Its protein is CASSAAGTSGSKYF.

This clonotype was seen a handful of times. The chain combines TRBV20-1 with TRBJ2-3; the D is unclear. The CDR3 contains 13 residues. V was pared by 0 bases and J by 2 bases, with 6 bases between. Germline loops: CDR1 DFQATT, CDR2 SNEGSKA (reference sequence). CDR3 amino acids: CSARERITDTQYF. The CDR3 DNA is TGCAGTGCTAGAGAGAGAATCACAGATACGCAGTATTTT.

V and J are TRBV28 and TRBJ2-7; D is uncertain. The V end lost 2 bases, the J end lost 2 bases, and 10 bases lay between the germline ends. This CDR3 region has 14 residues. Looked up from germline, CDR1 is MDHEN and CDR2 is SYDVKM. The CDR3 DNA sequence: TGTGCCAGCAGTTTAACCCCCGCTCCCTACGAGCAGTACTTC. Its protein product is CASSLTPAPYEQYF.

This clonotype was observed many times. J is TRBJ2-1 and V is TRBV19; TRBD1 matches at 8 bases. The J segment lost 8 bases and the V segment lost 5 bases, leaving 5 bases of the junction unmatched. The CDR3 has 13 amino acids. Germline CDR1 LNHDA, CDR2 SQIVND (reference sequence). In nucleotides, the CDR3 is TGTGCCAGTAGTCGGCCAGGGGGCGATGAGCAGTTCTTC. Translated: CASSRPGGDEQFF.

CDR3 in amino acids: CASSYGFGETQYF. CDR3 nucleotide sequence: TGTGCCAGCAGTTACGGCTTCGGGGAGACCCAGTACTTC. The V call is TRBV6-2 or TRBV6-3, the J call TRBJ2-5, with D hard to call. CDR3 length equals 13 residues. Germline CDR1 MNHEY, CDR2 SVGEGT. Trimming stripped 2 bases from V and 5 bases from J, with 9 bases between.

This chain links TRBV12-3 or TRBV12-4 with TRBJ1-6; D gene uncertain. The CDR3 is 13 amino acids. Trimming removed 3 bases at V and 5 bases at J, with 5 bases between. The CDR3, as DNA: TGTGCCAGCAGTTTTACAGATAATTCACCCCTCCACTTT. Translated, it gives CASSFTDNSPLHF.

The chain employs TRBV19 and TRBJ1-2; D is possibly TRBD1 (5 bases). Trimming cost V 5 bases and J 2 bases, with 9 bases left between them. Germline assignment: CDR1 LNHDA and CDR2 SQIVND (reference sequence). This CDR3 has 13 residues. The CDR3 DNA reads as TGTGCCAGTAGTCCCGGGACGAACTATGGCTACACCTTC. Translating it yields CASSPGTNYGYTF.

The table lists this clonotype with a few counts. The chain combines TRBV2 with TRBJ2-5; maybe TRBD2 (5 bases). Trimming removed 7 bases from V and 4 bases from J, with 13 bases in between. This CDR3 is built from 13 residues. CDR1 is SNHLY and CDR2 is FYNNEI in the germline V gene. The CDR3 loop is CASTGVGRETQYF. CDR3 sequence (DNA): TGTGCCAGCACTGGGGTTGGGAGAGAGACCCAGTACTTC.

The chain is built from TRBV2 and TRBJ2-7; D is undetermined. V lost 7 bases and J lost 0, with 13 bases in between. Germline V gene sequence: CDR1 SNHLY, CDR2 FYNNEI. CDR3 length: 14 residues. Here the CDR3 DNA reads TGTGCCAGCAACCCCAGATCCCACTCCTACGAGCAGTACTTC. Amino acid sequence: CASNPRSHSYEQYF.

This clonotype was counted many times. The J gene is TRBJ2-3, the V gene TRBV10-3, with TRBD1 matching 12 bases. Trimming at V came to 11 bases and at J to 8 bases, leaving 17 bases not matched to a gene. This CDR3 is 16 amino acids long. Germline V gene sequence: CDR1 ENHRY, CDR2 SYGVKD. In DNA form, the CDR3 reads TGTGCCGCCGCCTGGACCGGGACAGGGGGCGGTGGTACGCAGTATTTT. Its protein is CAAAWTGTGGGGTQYF.

Notes on this clonotype: This may be a read error: a much more frequent sequence differs by one nucleotide. V usage is TRBV4-2 and J usage is TRBJ2-7; 10 nucleotides match TRBD1. The assigned J gene may be wrong: the sequence end matches TRBJ2-1 better. The CDR3 is made up of 12 amino acids. Germline V gene sequence: CDR1 LGHNA, CDR2 YNFKEQ. The CDR3 here is CASSGQGGEQFF. CDR3 coding DNA: TGTGCCAGCTCTGGACAGGGGGGCGAGCAGTTCTTC.

This clonotype showed up many times. The V gene is TRBV12-3 or TRBV12-4, the J gene TRBJ2-1; D not resolved. The CDR3 is 14 residues long. Trimming took off 6 bases at V and 4 bases at J, with 13 bases between the two ends. The CDR3 DNA reads TGTGCCAGCAGCTTCCAAGCCGCATACAATGAGCAGTTCTTC. Encoded protein: CASSFQAAYNEQFF.

In its sample, this clonotype was seen a few times. This chain links TRBV18 with TRBJ1-2; 7 bases line up with TRBD1. V trimming: 2 bases; J trimming: 2 bases; junction bases outside the gene matches: 11. The CDR3 consists of 17 residues. Germline loops: CDR1 KGHSH, CDR2 LQKENI. CDR3: CASSPIPPRQGNYGYTF. DNA for the CDR3: TGTGCCAGCTCACCAATCCCCCCGAGACAGGGAAACTATGGCTACACCTTC. The full variable domain, rest sourced from reference TRBV18 and TRBJ1-2, is NAGVMQNPRHLVRRRGQEARLRCSPMKGHSHVYWYRQLPEEGLKFMVYLQKENIIDESGMPKERFSAEFPKEGPSILRIQQVVRGDSAAYFCASSPIPPRQGNYGYTFGSGTRLTVV.

This chain uses TRBV9 with TRBJ2-3, with 11 positions matching TRBD2. CDR3 length: 16 residues. With V trimmed by 1 base and J by 4 bases, 5 bases remained unmatched. The V gene's germline CDR1 is SGDLS and CDR2 YYNGEE. The CDR3 loop reads CASSVTSGSLADTQYF. In nucleotides, the CDR3 is TGTGCCAGCAGCGTAACTAGCGGGAGCCTCGCAGATACGCAGTATTTT.

Only a few counts were recorded for this clonotype. The chain couples TRBV7-7 to TRBJ2-1; D uncertain. The CDR3 consists of 15 residues. Germline CDR1 reads SSHAT; CDR2 reads FNYEAQ (reference sequence). V lost 1 base and J 0 bases, leaving 7 bases between the germline ends. The DNA for the CDR3 is TGTGCCAGCAGCTTAGTCCCTAGCTCCTACAATGAGCAGTTCTTC. Translated, it gives CASSLVPSSYNEQFF.

This chain joins TRBV7-2 and TRBJ1-2; D perhaps matches TRBD1 (5 bases). CDR3 length: 14 amino acids. Germline V gives CDR1 SGHTA, CDR2 FQGNSA. V lost 1 base and J 2 bases, leaving 8 bases between the germline ends. CDR3 nucleotide sequence: TGTGCCAGCAGCTTAGGCAGGGTAAACTATGGCTACACCTTC. Encoded protein: CASSLGRVNYGYTF.

The V and J genes are TRBV20-1 and TRBJ1-5; D perhaps matches TRBD1 (6 bases). The CDR3 is 15 amino acids. Germline loops: CDR1 DFQATT, CDR2 SNEGSKA (reference sequence). Trimming pared 7 bases from V and 0 bases from J, leaving 16 bases between. CDR3 DNA sequence: TGCAGTGTGAAACAGGGCTTTTATAGCAATCAGCCCCAGCATTTT. It encodes CSVKQGFYSNQPQHF.

The CDR3 loop reads CASSAGVPYEQYF. CDR3 bases: TGTGCCAGCAGCGCAGGGGTCCCCTACGAGCAGTACTTC. This chain joins TRBV7-9 and TRBJ2-7, with D possibly being TRBD1 (6 bases). This CDR3 has 13 residues. V was clipped by 5 bases and J by 2 bases, with 10 bases between them. Germline V lookup: CDR1 SEHNR, CDR2 FQNEAQ (reference sequence).